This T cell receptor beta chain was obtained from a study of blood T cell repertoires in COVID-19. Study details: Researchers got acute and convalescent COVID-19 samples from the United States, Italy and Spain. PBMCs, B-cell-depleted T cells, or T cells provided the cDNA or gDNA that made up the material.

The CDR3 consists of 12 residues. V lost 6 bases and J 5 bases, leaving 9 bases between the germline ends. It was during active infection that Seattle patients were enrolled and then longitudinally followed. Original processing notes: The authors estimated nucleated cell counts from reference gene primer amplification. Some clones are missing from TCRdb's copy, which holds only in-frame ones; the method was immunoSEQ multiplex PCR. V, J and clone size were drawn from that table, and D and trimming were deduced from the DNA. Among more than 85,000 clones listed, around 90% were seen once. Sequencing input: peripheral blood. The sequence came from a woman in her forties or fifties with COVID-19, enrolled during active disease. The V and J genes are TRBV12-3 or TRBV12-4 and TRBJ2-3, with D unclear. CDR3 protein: CASSNLGDTQYF. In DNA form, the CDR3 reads TGTGCCAGCAGCAATCTAGGAGATACGCAGTATTTT.